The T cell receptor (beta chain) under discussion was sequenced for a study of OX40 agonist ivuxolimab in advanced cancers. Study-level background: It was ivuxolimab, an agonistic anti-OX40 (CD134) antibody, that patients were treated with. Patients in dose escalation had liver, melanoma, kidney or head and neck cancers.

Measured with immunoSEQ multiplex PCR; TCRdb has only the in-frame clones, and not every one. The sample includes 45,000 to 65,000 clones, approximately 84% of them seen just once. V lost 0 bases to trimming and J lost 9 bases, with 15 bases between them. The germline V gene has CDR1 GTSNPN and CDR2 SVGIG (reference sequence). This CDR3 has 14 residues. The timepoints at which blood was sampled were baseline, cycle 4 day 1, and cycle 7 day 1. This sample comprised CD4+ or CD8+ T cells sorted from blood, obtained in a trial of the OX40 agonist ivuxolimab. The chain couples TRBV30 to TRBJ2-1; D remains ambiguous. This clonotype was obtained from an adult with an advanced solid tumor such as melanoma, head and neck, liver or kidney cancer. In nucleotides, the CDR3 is TGTGCCTGGAGTGTAGGGTCGGCCGTTGGTGAGCAGTTCTTC. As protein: CAWSVGSAVGEQFF.